This is a list of T cell receptor beta chains from one sample in a study of CD8 T cells in ankylosing spondylitis. Using its own MiXCR run on the 5' RACE reads, TCRdb lists one record per CDR3 protein. The sample yields some 95,000 distinct CDR3 sequences, roughly 8.8% seen once. Sequenced: blood, either unsorted or a sorted T cell fraction (not recorded which). These receptor sequences come from a male donor with ankylosing spondylitis or in good health (not recorded which). Both conserved end residues are trimmed from each CDR3.

v_call: TRBV5-1
cdr3_aa: ASSLALSEGWDTQY

v_call: TRBV3-1
cdr3_aa: ASSQDLGLVNEQF

v_call: TRBV11-2
cdr3_aa: ASSPRRDLNTGELF

v_call: TRBV3-1
cdr3_aa: ASSQDGLQDTQY

v_call: TRBV12-3/TRBV12-4
cdr3_aa: ASSPSARRTGELF

v_call: TRBV29-1
cdr3_aa: SVEVSVRGAYEQY

v_call: TRBV2
cdr3_aa: ASSEDRGLQETQY

v_call: TRBV3-1
cdr3_aa: ASSQVLAGVEQF

v_call: TRBV5-1
cdr3_aa: ASSLVGGYDSGANVLT

v_call: TRBV20-1
cdr3_aa: SAREKRGGSVTDTQY

v_call: TRBV15
cdr3_aa: AASTTRDGHSNQPQH

v_call: TRBV6-5
cdr3_aa: ASSTTVPSYEQY

v_call: TRBV11-2
cdr3_aa: ASSLRVSTDTQY

v_call: TRBV5-1
cdr3_aa: ASSLGTGGTEAF

v_call: TRBV6-1
cdr3_aa: ASSPTSGGLLTDTQY

v_call: TRBV5-1
cdr3_aa: ASSPGQAQARATQY

v_call: TRBV2
cdr3_aa: ASSGTRGWAF

v_call: TRBV6-5
cdr3_aa: ASSSIAGGRNEQF